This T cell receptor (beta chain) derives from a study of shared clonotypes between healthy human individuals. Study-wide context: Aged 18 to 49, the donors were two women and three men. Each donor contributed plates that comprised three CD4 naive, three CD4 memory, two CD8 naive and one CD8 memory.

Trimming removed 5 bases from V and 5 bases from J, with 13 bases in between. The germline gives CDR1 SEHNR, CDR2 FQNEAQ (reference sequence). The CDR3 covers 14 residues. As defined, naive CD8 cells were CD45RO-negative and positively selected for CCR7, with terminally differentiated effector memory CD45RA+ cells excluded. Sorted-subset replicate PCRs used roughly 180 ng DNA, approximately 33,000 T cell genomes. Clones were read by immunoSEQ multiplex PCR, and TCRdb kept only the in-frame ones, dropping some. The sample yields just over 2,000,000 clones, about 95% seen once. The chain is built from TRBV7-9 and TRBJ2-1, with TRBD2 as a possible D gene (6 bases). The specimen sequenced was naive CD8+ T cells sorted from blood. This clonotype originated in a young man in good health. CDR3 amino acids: CASSPTTGDNEQFF. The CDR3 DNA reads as TGTGCCAGCAGCCCGACGACGGGGGACAATGAGCAGTTCTTC.